This TCR beta chain was observed in a study of T cells in Graves' hyperthyroidism and ophthalmopathy. With regard to this clonotype: Its antigen is undetermined.

With V trimmed by 4 bases and J by 4 bases, 6 bases remained unmatched. Germline-derived CDR1 and CDR2 are SNHLY and FYNNEI. The CDR3 totals 14 residues. TCR beta CDR3 regions were amplified from RNA. A set of HTBI primers served as the primers for a first-round RT-PCR of the TCR CDR3. Using its own MiXCR run on the multiplex PCR reads, TCRdb lists one record per CDR3 protein. The table has approximately 330,000 distinct CDR3 sequences, around a fifth seen once; the top ten hold around 45%. Study-wide points: Among clonotypes expanded in thyroid above 0.001, most were also found in blood. In the analysis, a 13 V-J model separated ophthalmopathy from stable hyperthyroidism.

This receptor was obtained from a woman aged 45-59 years with Graves' hyperthyroidism. The chain joins TRBV2 to TRBJ1-2; 7 nucleotides align to TRBD1. The specimen was blood. CDR3 loop: CASSGLRTGYGYTF. The CDR3 bases are TGTGCCAGCAGTGGCCTCAGGACAGGCTATGGCTACACCTTC.